Below, 14 T cell receptor beta chains from the same sample are listed, as sequenced in a study of cytomegalovirus exposure and HLA in healthy donors. Data came from immunoSEQ multiplex PCR; TCRdb stores just in-frame clones and leaves some out. The table records roughly 300,000 clones, roughly 88% of them present only once. The sample taken for sequencing was PBMCs. These receptors were obtained from a woman under 30 in good health and CMV-seronegative.

The chain has TRBV4-2 and TRBJ2-2; D is perhaps TRBD1 (8 bases). V gave up 1 base and J gave up 3 bases, with 12 bases separating them. This CDR3 has 16 amino acids. Germline CDR1 LGHNA, CDR2 YNFKEQ. In DNA form, the CDR3 reads TGTGCCAGCAGCCAAGGGACAGGGAGGGACACCGGGGAGCTGTTTTTT. It is translated as CASSQGTGRDTGELFF.

The gene calls are TRBV7-9 and TRBJ1-1; maybe TRBD1 (6 bases). The ends were cut back, 5 bases at V and 5 bases at J, with 12 bases in the middle. The CDR3 contains 13 residues. The germline V gene has CDR1 SEHNR and CDR2 FQNEAQ (reference sequence). The CDR3 region has the DNA TGTGCCAGCAGCGTCGAGGGGGTGACTGAAGCTTTCTTT. Encoded protein: CASSVEGVTEAFF. The entire variable domain, with the rest obtained from reference TRBV7-9 and TRBJ1-1, is as follows: DTGVSQNPRHKITKRGQNVTFRCDPISEHNRLYWYRQTLGQGPEFLTYFQNEAQLEKSRLLSDRFSAERPKGSFSTLEIQRTEQGDSAMYLCASSVEGVTEAFFGQGTRLTVV.

The rearrangement uses TRBV6-5 and TRBJ1-5; the match to TRBD1 covers 8 bases. V lost 6 bases to trimming and J lost 3 bases; unmatched junction nucleotides: 7. The CDR3 totals 15 residues. CDR1 is MNHEY, CDR2 SVGAGI, per germline. The CDR3, as DNA: TGTGCCAGCAGAGCTGAGACAGGGGCCAATCAGCCCCAGCATTTT. Amino acids: CASRAETGANQPQHF.

The CDR3 loop reads CASSHSNPNTEAFF. The DNA for the CDR3 is TGCGCCAGCAGCCACTCCAATCCGAACACTGAAGCTTTCTTT. This sequence joins TRBV5-1 and TRBJ1-1; unclear D gene. The CDR3 has 14 amino acids. V lost 4 bases and J lost 1, with 11 bases in between. In germline, CDR1 is SGHRS, CDR2 YFSETQ.

The V gene is TRBV19, the J gene TRBJ2-1; 13 positions match TRBD2. This CDR3 spans 15 amino acids. Germline V gene data show CDR1 as LNHDA and CDR2 as SQIVND (reference sequence). V lost 6 bases and J lost 10; bases outside the gene matches: 9. CDR3 loop: CASRAPGTSGIEQFF. The DNA for the CDR3 is TGTGCCAGTAGGGCCCCCGGGACTAGCGGGATAGAGCAGTTCTTC.

The chain recombines TRBV5-4 with TRBJ2-3; D uncertain. CDR1 is SGHNT, CDR2 YYREEE, per germline (reference sequence). This CDR3 is built from 14 residues. V lost 1 base and J 2 bases, leaving 8 bases between the germline ends. DNA for the CDR3: TGTGCCAGCAGCTTGTGGCCAAACACAGATACGCAGTATTTT. Residues: CASSLWPNTDTQYF.

Here the CDR3 reads CASSFETGYGYTF. CDR3 sequence (DNA): TGTGCCAGCAGTTTTGAGACAGGCTATGGCTACACCTTC. V usage is TRBV27 and J usage is TRBJ1-2; D is possibly TRBD1 (6 bases). V shed 3 bases and J shed 4 bases, with 9 bases lying between them. This CDR3 has 13 residues. Germline values: CDR1 MNHEY, CDR2 SMNVEV (reference sequence).

The chain joins TRBV5-5 to TRBJ2-1; TRBD2 agrees at 13 bases. The trim removed 4 bases at V and 10 bases at J, leaving 11 bases unmatched. Germline V gene lookup returns CDR1 SGHKS and CDR2 YYEKEE (reference sequence). The CDR3 length is 16 residues. The CDR3 DNA follows: TGTGCCAGCAGCACCCCGGGACTAGCGGGATTAAGGGAGCAGTTCTTC. It yields the protein CASSTPGLAGLREQFF.

The chain is built from TRBV30 and TRBJ2-1, with TRBD2 as a possible D gene (6 bases). Germline-derived CDR1 and CDR2 are GTSNPN and SVGIG (reference sequence). The CDR3 length is 15 residues. V was clipped by 3 bases and J by 7 bases, with 19 bases between them. CDR3 nucleotide sequence: TGTGCCTGGAGAGACTTGGGGGGAGGTGAGAATGAGCAGTTCTTC. Its translation is CAWRDLGGGENEQFF.

This rearrangement joins TRBV4-3 to TRBJ2-1; 12 bases map to TRBD2. The germline V gene encodes CDR1 LGHNA and CDR2 YSLEER. The CDR3 spans 16 residues. The trim removed 0 bases at V and 7 bases at J, leaving 4 bases unmatched. CDR3 DNA sequence: TGCGCCAGCAGCCAAGATCACGGACTAGCGGGGAATGAGCAGTTCTTC. Its translation is CASSQDHGLAGNEQFF.

The chain carries TRBV5-8 and TRBJ2-1; 14 bases fit TRBD2. This CDR3 is built from 15 residues. The J segment lost 9 bases and the V segment lost 0 bases, leaving 2 bases of the junction unmatched. CDR1 and CDR2 (germline): SGHTS, YDEGEE. For the CDR3, the DNA is TGTGCCAGCAGCTTGGCAGGGACTAGCGGGGGTGAGCAGTTCTTC. The encoded protein is CASSLAGTSGGEQFF. Looking up the rest from reference TRBV5-8 and TRBJ2-1 gives the full variable domain: EAGVTQSPTHLIKTRGQQATLRCSPISGHTSVYWYQQALGLGLQFLLWYDEGEERNRGNFPPRFSGRQFPNYSSELNVNALELEDSALYLCASSLAGTSGGEQFFGPGTRLTVL.

This clone was counted a single time. The chain is built from TRBV30 and TRBJ2-5, with 11 bases identical to TRBD2. The CDR3 has 14 residues. Germline lookup yields CDR1 GTSNPN and CDR2 SVGIG (reference sequence). V was pared by 4 bases and J by 5 bases, with 6 bases of the junction left unmatched. This CDR3 reads CAWNLAGGGETQYF. The CDR3 DNA follows: TGTGCCTGGAACTTAGCGGGAGGGGGGGAGACCCAGTACTTC.

The chain has TRBV25-1 and TRBJ2-2; 9 bases align to TRBD1. V shed 6 bases and J 1 base; nucleotides not matched to a gene: 6. This CDR3 is built from 16 residues. The V gene's germline CDR1 is MGHDK and CDR2 SYGVNS. This chain's CDR3 is CASRAPGQGNTGELFF. The CDR3 DNA sequence: TGTGCCAGCAGAGCACCGGGACAGGGGAACACCGGGGAGCTGTTTTTT.

The table lists this clone with a count of one. The V gene is TRBV5-1, the J gene TRBJ2-1; 7 nucleotides line up with TRBD2. The CDR3 loop spans 15 amino acids. J was trimmed by 5 bases and V by 4 bases; bases with no gene match: 9. Germline CDR1 reads SGHRS; CDR2 reads YFSETQ. CDR3 amino acids: CASSLFGGLNNEQFF. CDR3 bases: TGCGCCAGCAGCCTATTTGGGGGACTAAACAATGAGCAGTTCTTC.